This entry lists 19 T cell receptor beta chains sequenced from one sample in a study of shared clonotypes between healthy human individuals. The table came from immunoSEQ multiplex PCR; TCRdb's copy has only in-frame clones and leaves some out. The table shows about 2.5 million clones, with less than 95% occurring only once. The sequencing sample was made of naive CD4+ T cells from PBMCs. Subset described: CD45RA+ positively selected. The receptor set was obtained from a man between 18 and 29 years old in good health. Some clones in this sample may be carry-over from other donors' samples.

The J gene is TRBJ1-2, the V gene TRBV28, with a weak D call TRBD1 (6 bases). Germline V lookup: CDR1 MDHEN, CDR2 SYDVKM. The V end was cut by 5 bases, the J end by 4 bases, with 20 bases between. The CDR3 runs to 16 residues. In nucleotides, the CDR3 is TGTGCCAGCAGTCCCGGCGGCGGGGGCCGAGGCTATGGCTACACCTTC. Translated: CASSPGGGGRGYGYTF.

This chain uses TRBV18 with TRBJ2-5, with D perhaps TRBD1 (6 bases). Trimming removed 3 bases at V and 5 bases at J, with 13 bases between. CDR3 length equals 14 residues. From germline, CDR1 is KGHSH and CDR2 LQKENI. CDR3: CASSPTGMVETQYF. CDR3 nucleotide sequence: TGTGCCAGCTCACCCACAGGGATGGTGGAGACCCAGTACTTC.

V is TRBV4-2 and J is TRBJ2-7; no clear D gene. The CDR3 runs to 13 residues. V dropped 0 bases and J dropped 5 bases, with 8 bases sitting between them. Germline-derived CDR1 and CDR2 are LGHNA and YNFKEQ. CDR3 amino acids: CASSQDITDEQYF. CDR3 nucleotides: TGTGCCAGCAGCCAAGATATAACGGACGAGCAGTACTTC.

The chain uses TRBV5-1 and TRBJ2-5; D uncertain. The CDR3 consists of 14 residues. Per germline, CDR1 SGHRS and CDR2 YFSETQ. Trimming left V 0 bases short and J 1 base short, with 7 bases between. CDR3 in amino acids: CASSLAPLQETQYF. CDR3 nucleotide sequence: TGCGCCAGCAGCTTGGCCCCCCTCCAAGAGACCCAGTACTTC.

This chain uses TRBV19 with TRBJ2-7; 9 nucleotides line up with TRBD1. The CDR3 totals 16 residues. CDR1 and CDR2 (germline): LNHDA, SQIVND (reference sequence). Trimming at V came to 5 bases and at J to 2 bases, leaving 10 bases not matched to a gene. CDR3 in DNA: TGTGCCAGTAGTTACAGGGGGCCGGAGGTGACCTACGAGCAGTACTTC. Amino acid sequence: CASSYRGPEVTYEQYF.

The CDR3 reads CASSIFPGGNQPQHF. CDR3 sequence (DNA): TGTGCCAGTAGTATTTTCCCAGGGGGCAATCAGCCCCAGCATTTT. This sequence joins TRBV19 and TRBJ1-5, with D perhaps matching TRBD1 (6 bases). Between the trimmed V and J ends, which lost 3 bases and 2 bases, there was a span of 11 bases. The CDR3 covers 15 residues. Germline assignment: CDR1 LNHDA and CDR2 SQIVND (reference sequence).

This chain joins TRBV18 and TRBJ2-1; 12 bases align to TRBD2. The V gene end was trimmed by 2 bases and the J gene end by 4 bases; junction bases not matched to a gene: 9. Germline CDR1 and CDR2: KGHSH and LQKENI. The CDR3 spans 18 residues. CDR3 in amino acids: CASSPGDRGTSGYNEQFF. The CDR3 coding sequence is TGTGCCAGCTCACCAGGAGACAGGGGGACTAGCGGGTACAATGAGCAGTTCTTC.

The chain recombines TRBV19 with TRBJ2-2, with D tentatively TRBD2 (7 bases). CDR3 length equals 17 residues. The germline V gene has CDR1 LNHDA and CDR2 SQIVND (reference sequence). V lost 6 bases and J 4 bases, leaving 21 bases between the germline ends. The CDR3 is CASRGLRGGHATGELFF. The CDR3 region has the DNA TGTGCCAGTAGGGGACTTAGGGGGGGGCACGCCACCGGGGAGCTGTTTTTT. Combining the CDR3 with reference TRBV19 and TRBJ2-2 gives the whole variable domain DGGITQSPKYLFRKEGQNVTLSCEQNLNHDAMYWYRQDPGQGLRLIYYSQIVNDFQKGDIAEGYSVSREKKESFPLTVTSAQKNPTAFYLCASRGLRGGHATGELFFGEGSRLTVL.

J is TRBJ1-1 and V is TRBV6-1, with a possible D match to TRBD1 (5 bases). Germline assignment: CDR1 MNHNS and CDR2 SASEGT. The CDR3 covers 13 residues. Trimming shortened V by 3 bases and J by 6 bases, and 11 bases separated the two germline ends. In nucleotides, the CDR3 is TGTGCCAGCAGTGACCAGGGTTTCGCTGAAGCTTTCTTT. This sequence encodes CASSDQGFAEAFF.

V usage is TRBV5-1 and J usage is TRBJ1-6, with 7 bases fitting TRBD1. Germline-derived CDR1 and CDR2 are SGHRS and YFSETQ. The V segment lost 0 bases and the J segment 5 bases; nucleotides outside the gene matches: 5. The CDR3 totals 16 residues. The chain's CDR3 is CASSLAGTANNSPLHF. The CDR3 nucleotides are TGCGCCAGCAGCTTGGCCGGGACAGCCAATAATTCACCCCTCCACTTT.

The rearrangement uses TRBV2 and TRBJ2-7, with 7 bases identical to TRBD1. Germline CDR1 and CDR2: SNHLY and FYNNEI. The CDR3 is 14 residues long. The junction had 3 bases not matched to a gene; V was cut back by 2 bases and J by 2 bases. The CDR3, as DNA: TGTGCCAGCAGTGAAAACAGGGGAACCTACGAGCAGTACTTC. Its protein product is CASSENRGTYEQYF.

The chain is built from TRBV5-1 and TRBJ2-2, with 8 bases identical to TRBD1. CDR3 size: 14 residues. V lost 4 bases and J lost 4; bases outside the gene matches: 3. Germline lookup yields CDR1 SGHRS and CDR2 YFSETQ. Written as DNA, the CDR3 is TGCGCCAGCAGCCCCACAGGGGGCACCGGGGAGCTGTTTTTT. Its protein is CASSPTGGTGELFF.

This chain links TRBV28 with TRBJ2-1; tentatively, D is TRBD2 (6 bases). The CDR3 sequence is 16 residues long. From germline, CDR1 is MDHEN and CDR2 SYDVKM. Trimming removed 5 bases at V and 10 bases at J, with 24 bases between. The CDR3 sequence is CASSEPGLTLKGEQFF. Written as DNA, the CDR3 is TGTGCCAGCAGTGAACCGGGACTTACCCTTAAAGGAGAGCAGTTCTTC.

CDR3 nucleotide sequence: TGTGCCAGCAGCGTAAATCAACCGAACAGAGAAGCTTTCTTT. It translates to CASSVNQPNREAFF. The rearrangement joins TRBV6-6 to TRBJ1-1; D uncertain. The CDR3 is 14 amino acids. The V and J ends lost 6 bases and 8 bases respectively, with 19 bases between them. Germline CDR1 MNHNY, CDR2 SVGAGI (reference sequence).

This chain connects TRBV5-1 to TRBJ2-3; D perhaps matches TRBD1 (5 bases). This CDR3 is 16 amino acids long. The V gene lost 2 bases and the J gene lost 4 bases, with 17 bases spanning the gap. Germline loops: CDR1 SGHRS, CDR2 YFSETQ. The CDR3 nucleotides are TGCGCCAGCAGCTTAGACAAAAGACAGAGCCCAGATACGCAGTATTTT. Its translation is CASSLDKRQSPDTQYF.

The rearrangement joins TRBV28 to TRBJ2-1, with a possible D match to TRBD1 (6 bases). Looked up from germline, CDR1 is MDHEN and CDR2 is SYDVKM. CDR3 length equals 13 residues. The V and J ends lost 3 bases and 7 bases respectively, with 10 bases between them. The CDR3 bases are TGTGCCAGCAGTTTGGGGGCGTGGAATGAGCAGTTCTTC. Translation: CASSLGAWNEQFF.

The chain carries TRBV28 and TRBJ2-7; D possibly corresponds to TRBD2 (5 bases). Germline lookup yields CDR1 MDHEN and CDR2 SYDVKM. The CDR3 has 14 amino acids. Between the trimmed V and J ends, which lost 8 bases and 0 bases, there was a span of 14 bases. In DNA, the CDR3 is TGTGCCAGCTCGGAGGTCTCCAACTCCTACGAGCAGTACTTC. Translation gives CASSEVSNSYEQYF.

The CDR3, as DNA: TGTGCCAGCAGTGACGGAGGGAACCCCAGTGGCAATGAGCAGTTCTTC. Translation: CASSDGGNPSGNEQFF. The chain has TRBV6-4 and TRBJ2-1; tentatively, D is TRBD2 (6 bases). The CDR3 consists of 16 residues. CDR1 MRHNA and CDR2 SNTAGT come from the germline V gene. The V end was cut by 2 bases, the J end by 6 bases, with 17 bases between.

The V call is TRBV6-1, the J call TRBJ2-2; D call uncertain. There are 11 residues in the CDR3. V gave up 7 bases and J gave up 6 bases, with 6 bases separating them. The germline CDR1 and CDR2 sequences are MNHNS and SASEGT. CDR3 DNA: TGTGCCAGCAAAGGGCCCGGGGAGCTGTTTTTT. Translated: CASKGPGELFF.